This T cell receptor beta chain was observed in a study of early T cells in non-severe SARS-CoV-2 infection. For the study at large: With bulk RNA from unsorted whole blood as input, sequencing yielded unpaired chains.

This clonotype came up many times. MiXCR was run by TCRdb on the 5' RACE reads, yielding one entry per CDR3 protein. In the table there are about 52,000 distinct CDR3 sequences, 8% to 10% of which are singletons. This CDR3 region has 18 residues. Trimming left V 8 bases short and J 2 bases short, with 28 bases between. In germline, CDR1 is SQVTM, CDR2 ANQGSEA. Sequenced input: whole blood. The receptor was derived from an adult who was a healthcare worker with PCR-confirmed SARS-CoV-2 infection or an uninfected control (not recorded which). The chain recombines TRBV29-1 with TRBJ1-3; D is possibly TRBD1 (6 bases). CDR3 sequence: CSSCPPPGQCGTGNTIYF. CDR3 DNA: TGCAGCTCGTGCCCCCCTCCCGGACAGTGCGGAACTGGAAACACCATATATTTT.